A selection of T cell receptor beta chains follows, all from one sample in a study of beta chain features in type 1 diabetes. The protocol was immunoSEQ multiplex PCR, while the TCRdb copy is restricted to in-frame clones and leaves out a portion. The top ten clones hold about 0.081% of a sample with 150,000 to 200,000 clones, around 63% of them seen once. Sequencing used naive CD4+ T cells from blood. The receptors come from a young man with type 1 diabetes. The CDR3 runs from the conserved cysteine through the conserved F or W. D genes are given only for firm matches. Size tells how often a clone was seen (once, few, many) or the class of an expanded clone, and some rows leave it out.

V gene,clone size,D gene,J gene,CDR3 protein,CDR3 DNA
TRBV9,.,.,TRBJ2-2,CASSATGTRTGELFF,TGTGCCAGCAGCGCAACCGGGACACGCACCGGGGAGCTGTTTTTT
TRBV7-9,.,.,TRBJ2-7,CASSPFRTESSYEQYF,TGTGCCAGCAGCCCCTTCCGGACGGAGAGCTCCTACGAGCAGTACTTC
TRBV29-1,.,.,TRBJ1-4,CSVEFGVNEKLFF,TGCAGCGTTGAATTCGGCGTTAATGAAAAACTGTTTTTT
TRBV2,.,.,TRBJ2-6,CASSDGLPGANVLTF,TGTGCCAGCAGTGACGGTCTCCCTGGGGCCAACGTCCTGACTTTC
TRBV27,.,.,TRBJ2-5,CASSTTRLSQETQYF,TGTGCCAGCAGTACTACCCGATTGAGCCAAGAGACCCAGTACTTC
TRBV29-1,.,TRBD1,TRBJ1-4,CSAGQGRGNEKLFF,TGCAGCGCGGGACAGGGCCGCGGTAATGAAAAACTGTTTTTT
TRBV14,once,TRBD1,TRBJ1-2,CASSQVQGAVYGYTF,TGTGCCAGCAGCCAGGTACAGGGGGCCGTCTATGGCTACACCTTC
TRBV29-1,.,.,TRBJ1-6,CSVRDYGGNSPLHF,TGCAGCGTTCGGGACTACGGAGGGAATTCACCCCTCCACTTT
TRBV27,.,.,TRBJ2-5,CASSPAGRETQYF,TGTGCCAGCAGTCCCGCGGGACGTGAGACCCAGTACTTC
TRBV19,once,.,TRBJ1-1,CASSDRDKNTEAFF,TGTGCCAGTAGTGACCGGGACAAGAACACTGAAGCTTTCTTT
TRBV29-1,few,.,TRBJ1-2,CSVEDRYGYTF,TGCAGCGTTGAAGATCGGTATGGCTACACCTTC
TRBV7-2,once,.,TRBJ2-5,CASSGGRQETQYF,TGTGCCAGCAGCGGGGGCCGACAAGAGACCCAGTACTTC
TRBV29-1,.,.,TRBJ2-1,CSVGGQAGGIKQFF,TGCAGCGTTGGAGGGCAGGCCGGAGGAATCAAGCAGTTCTTC
TRBV5-1,few,.,TRBJ1-1,CASSFRGPPGTEAFF,TGCGCCAGCAGCTTCCGGGGCCCACCCGGCACTGAAGCTTTCTTT
TRBV7-2,.,TRBD1,TRBJ2-6,CASSLALGTGSAANVLTF,TGTGCCAGCAGCTTAGCCCTAGGGACAGGGTCTGCGGCCAACGTCCTGACTTTC
TRBV9,.,TRBD1,TRBJ1-1,CASSVDGQGKAEAFF,TGTGCCAGCAGCGTAGATGGACAGGGGAAGGCTGAAGCTTTCTTT
TRBV9,.,.,TRBJ1-3,CASSVDGSSGNTIYF,TGTGCCAGCAGCGTCGACGGGAGCTCTGGAAACACCATATATTTT
TRBV7-2,.,TRBD1,TRBJ1-2,CASSARTGGHGYTF,TGTGCCAGCAGCGCCCGGACAGGGGGCCATGGCTACACCTTC
TRBV19,once,.,TRBJ2-1,CASSIVVGAGEQFF,TGTGCCAGTAGTATAGTCGTGGGGGCCGGTGAGCAGTTCTTC
TRBV5-1,.,.,TRBJ2-1,CASSLRVTTNEQFF,TGCGCCAGCAGCTTAAGGGTGACTACTAATGAGCAGTTCTTC
TRBV29-1,few,.,TRBJ1-1,CSVEAGNTETFF,TGCAGCGTTGAAGCAGGGAACACTGAGACTTTCTTT
TRBV9,.,TRBD2,TRBJ2-5,CASSVVGTSSYETQYF,TGTGCCAGCAGCGTAGTTGGGACTAGCAGTTATGAGACCCAGTACTTC
TRBV18,few,.,TRBJ2-6,CASSGGRSSGANVLTF,TGTGCCAGCTCTGGTGGACGGTCCTCTGGGGCCAACGTCCTGACTTTC
TRBV2,few,TRBD1,TRBJ1-1,CASSGTGYSEAFF,TGTGCCAGCAGTGGGACAGGGTACAGCGAAGCTTTCTTT
TRBV30,.,TRBD1,TRBJ1-2,CAWTTGGSGYTF,TGTGCCTGGACGACAGGGGGTAGTGGCTACACCTTC
TRBV9,.,TRBD1,TRBJ1-6,CASSVSSGTDPPLHF,TGTGCCAGCAGCGTCTCATCCGGGACAGACCCACCCCTCCACTTT
TRBV27,.,TRBD1,TRBJ1-1,CASSFGQANTEAFF,TGTGCCAGCAGTTTCGGACAGGCTAACACTGAAGCTTTCTTT
TRBV25-1,.,.,TRBJ1-6,CASKLGYNSPLHF,TGTGCCAGCAAACTGGGCTATAATTCACCCCTCCACTTT
TRBV30,few,.,TRBJ2-5,CAWSVPGQETQYF,TGTGCCTGGAGTGTACCCGGCCAAGAGACCCAGTACTTC
TRBV7-6,.,TRBD2,TRBJ2-1,CASSLAPLAGFWNEQFF,TGTGCCAGCAGCTTAGCGCCATTAGCGGGGTTTTGGAATGAGCAGTTCTTC
TRBV7-2,.,.,TRBJ2-1,CASSQAFGATYEQFF,TGTGCCAGCAGCCAGGCCTTCGGGGCGACCTATGAGCAGTTCTTC
TRBV9,.,TRBD2,TRBJ2-2,CASSAGLAGFPGELFF,TGTGCCAGCAGCGCGGGACTAGCGGGGTTTCCCGGGGAGCTGTTTTTT
TRBV25-1,.,.,TRBJ2-2,CASRRAGELFF,TGTGCCAGCCGGCGGGCCGGGGAGCTGTTTTTT
TRBV7-7,few,.,TRBJ2-5,CASSYGSGVQETQYF,TGTGCCAGCAGCTATGGGTCGGGTGTACAAGAGACCCAGTACTTC
TRBV19,.,.,TRBJ1-1,CASRGGAANTEAFF,TGTGCCAGTAGAGGAGGTGCCGCGAACACTGAAGCTTTCTTT
TRBV30,few,TRBD1,TRBJ2-5,CAWSPTGGSETQYF,TGTGCCTGGAGTCCGACAGGGGGCTCGGAGACCCAGTACTTC
TRBV7-2,few,.,TRBJ2-5,CASSTYREREIRPQYF,TGTGCCAGCAGCACATACCGGGAACGAGAGATCCGTCCCCAGTACTTC
TRBV9,.,.,TRBJ2-6,CASSVTSGANVLTF,TGTGCCAGCAGCGTTACCTCTGGGGCCAACGTCCTGACTTTC
TRBV30,.,TRBD1,TRBJ2-3,CAWTGQGKGAQRTDTQYF,TGTGCCTGGACGGGACAGGGGAAAGGGGCACAACGGACAGATACGCAGTATTTT
TRBV5-6,.,.,TRBJ2-1,CASSLGGNEQFF,TGTGCCAGCAGCTTGGGCGGCAATGAGCAGTTCTTC
TRBV10-3,.,.,TRBJ2-7,CAISESQQGSYEQYF,TGTGCCATCAGTGAGTCGCAACAGGGCTCCTACGAGCAGTACTTC
TRBV29-1,few,.,TRBJ2-5,CSVEGELSSFKAETQYF,TGCAGCGTTGAAGGGGAGCTGTCGTCATTTAAGGCAGAGACCCAGTACTTC
TRBV30,few,.,TRBJ2-2,CAWNLNTGELFF,TGTGCCTGGAACTTGAACACCGGGGAGCTGTTTTTT
TRBV30,once,.,TRBJ2-1,CAWSVLEDSYNEQFF,TGTGCCTGGAGTGTACTAGAGGACTCTTACAATGAGCAGTTCTTC
TRBV10-3,.,.,TRBJ1-1,CAISADEMNTEAFF,TGTGCCATCAGTGCGGATGAAATGAACACTGAAGCTTTCTTT
TRBV4-3,.,TRBD2,TRBJ2-1,CASSRAGGPYNEQFF,TGCGCCAGCAGCCGCGCGGGGGGGCCCTACAATGAGCAGTTCTTC
TRBV30,.,.,TRBJ2-5,CAWSGNQAVRETQYF,TGTGCCTGGAGCGGCAACCAAGCGGTGAGAGAGACCCAGTACTTC
TRBV9,.,TRBD2,TRBJ2-3,CASSSRTAGAGTDTQYF,TGTGCCAGCAGCTCCCGGACAGCGGGGGCCGGCACAGATACGCAGTATTTT